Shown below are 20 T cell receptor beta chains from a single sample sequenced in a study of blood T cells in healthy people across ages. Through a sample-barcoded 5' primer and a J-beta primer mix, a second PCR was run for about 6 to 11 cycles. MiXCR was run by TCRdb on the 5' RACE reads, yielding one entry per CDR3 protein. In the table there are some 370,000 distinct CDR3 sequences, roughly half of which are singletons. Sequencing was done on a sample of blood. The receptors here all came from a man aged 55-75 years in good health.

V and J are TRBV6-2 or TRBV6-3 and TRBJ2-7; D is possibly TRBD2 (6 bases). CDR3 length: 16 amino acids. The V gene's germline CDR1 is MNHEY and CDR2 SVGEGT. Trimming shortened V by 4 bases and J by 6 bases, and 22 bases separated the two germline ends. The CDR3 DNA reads TGTGCCAGCAGTTCCATCGATTCCCAGACTAGGGGCGAGCAGTACTTC. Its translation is CASSSIDSQTRGEQYF.

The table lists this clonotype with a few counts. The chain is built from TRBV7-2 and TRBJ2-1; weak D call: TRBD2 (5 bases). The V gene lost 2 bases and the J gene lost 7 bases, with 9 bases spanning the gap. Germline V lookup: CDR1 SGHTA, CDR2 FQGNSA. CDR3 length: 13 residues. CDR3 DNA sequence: TGTGCCAGCAGCTTAATGTCGGGGAATGAGCAGTTCTTC. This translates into CASSLMSGNEQFF.

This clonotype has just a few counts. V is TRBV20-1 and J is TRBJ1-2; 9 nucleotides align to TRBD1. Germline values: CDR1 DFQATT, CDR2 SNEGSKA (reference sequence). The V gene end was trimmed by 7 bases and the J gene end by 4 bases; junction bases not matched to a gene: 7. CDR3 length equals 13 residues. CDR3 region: CSGRTGVSYGYTF. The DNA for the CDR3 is TGCAGTGGTCGGACAGGGGTGAGCTATGGCTACACCTTC.

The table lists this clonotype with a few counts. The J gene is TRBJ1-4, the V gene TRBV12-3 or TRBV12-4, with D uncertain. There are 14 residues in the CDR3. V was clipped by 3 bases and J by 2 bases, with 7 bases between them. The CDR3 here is CASSFSVTNEKLFF. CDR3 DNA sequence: TGTGCCAGCAGTTTTTCAGTGACTAATGAAAAACTGTTTTTT.

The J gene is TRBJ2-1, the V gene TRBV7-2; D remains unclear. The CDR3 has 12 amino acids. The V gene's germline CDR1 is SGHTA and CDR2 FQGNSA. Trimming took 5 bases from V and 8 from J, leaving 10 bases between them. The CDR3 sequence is CASSRRHDEQFF. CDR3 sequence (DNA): TGTGCCAGCAGCCGCAGACACGATGAGCAGTTCTTC.

The chain's CDR3 is CASSQAGDEQYF. The CDR3 DNA reads TGTGCCAGCAGCCAAGCGGGGGACGAGCAGTACTTC. The chain couples TRBV3-1 to TRBJ2-7, with D perhaps matching TRBD2 (6 bases). CDR1 and CDR2 from the germline V gene are LGHDT and YNNKEL (reference sequence). V was pared by 1 base and J by 5 bases, with 6 bases between. This CDR3 region has 12 residues.

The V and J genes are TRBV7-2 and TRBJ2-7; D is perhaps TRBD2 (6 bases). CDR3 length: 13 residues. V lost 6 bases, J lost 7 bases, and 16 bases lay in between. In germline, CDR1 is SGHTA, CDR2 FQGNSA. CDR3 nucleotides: TGTGCCAGCAGTTGGGACTGGTCTCGGGAGCAGTACTTC. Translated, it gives CASSWDWSREQYF.

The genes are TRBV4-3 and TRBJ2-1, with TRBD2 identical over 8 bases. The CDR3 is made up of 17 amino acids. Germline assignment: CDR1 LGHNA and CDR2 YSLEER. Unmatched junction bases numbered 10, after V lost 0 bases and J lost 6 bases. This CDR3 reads CASSQDGVGGAGNEQFF. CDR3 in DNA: TGCGCCAGCAGCCAAGACGGGGTCGGGGGGGCGGGCAATGAGCAGTTCTTC.

The CDR3: CSARRETSNQPQHF. In DNA, the CDR3 is TGCAGTGCTAGGAGAGAGACCAGCAATCAGCCCCAGCATTTT. The chain is built from TRBV20-1 and TRBJ1-5; D is undetermined. V was clipped by 3 bases and J by 1 base, with 10 bases between them. The CDR3 contains 14 residues. Germline loops: CDR1 DFQATT, CDR2 SNEGSKA (reference sequence).

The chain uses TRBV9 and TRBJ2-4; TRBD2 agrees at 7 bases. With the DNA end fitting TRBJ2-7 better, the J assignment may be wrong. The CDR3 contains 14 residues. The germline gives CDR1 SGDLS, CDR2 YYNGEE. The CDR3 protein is CASSVGGGSNEQYF. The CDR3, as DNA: TGTGCCAGCAGCGTAGGGGGCGGGAGCAACGAGCAGTACTTC.

The CDR3 DNA sequence: TGCAGTGCTAGAGATCTCGTAGCGGACCGCACAGATACGCAGTATTTT. Translation gives CSARDLVADRTDTQYF. The rearrangement links TRBV20-1 to TRBJ2-3; perhaps TRBD2 as D (6 bases). The V and J ends lost 0 bases and 1 base respectively, with 14 bases between them. CDR1 is DFQATT, CDR2 SNEGSKA, per germline (reference sequence). The CDR3 runs to 16 residues.

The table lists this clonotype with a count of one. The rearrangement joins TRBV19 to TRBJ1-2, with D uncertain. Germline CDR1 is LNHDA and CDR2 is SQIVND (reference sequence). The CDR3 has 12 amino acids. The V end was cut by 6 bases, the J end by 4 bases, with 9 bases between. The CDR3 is CASRMGGYGYTF. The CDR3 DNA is TGTGCCAGTAGGATGGGTGGCTATGGCTACACCTTC.

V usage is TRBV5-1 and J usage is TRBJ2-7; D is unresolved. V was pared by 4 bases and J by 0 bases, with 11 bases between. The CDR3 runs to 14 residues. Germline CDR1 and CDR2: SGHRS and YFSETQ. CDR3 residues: CASSPAGRSYEQYF. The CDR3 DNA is TGCGCCAGCAGCCCCGCCGGGCGCTCCTACGAGCAGTACTTC.

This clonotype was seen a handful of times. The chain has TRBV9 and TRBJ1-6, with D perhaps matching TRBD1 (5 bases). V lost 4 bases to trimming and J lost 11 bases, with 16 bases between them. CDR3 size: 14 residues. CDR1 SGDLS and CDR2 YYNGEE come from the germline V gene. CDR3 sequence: CASSPGGTDAPLHF. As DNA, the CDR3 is TGTGCCAGCAGCCCCGGGGGGACGGACGCACCCCTCCACTTT. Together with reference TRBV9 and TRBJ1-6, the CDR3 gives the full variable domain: DSGVTQTPKHLITATGQRVTLRCSPRSGDLSVYWYQQSLDQGLQFLIQYYNGEERAKGNILERFSAQQFPDLHSELNLSSLELGDSALYFCASSPGGTDAPLHFGNGTRLTVT.

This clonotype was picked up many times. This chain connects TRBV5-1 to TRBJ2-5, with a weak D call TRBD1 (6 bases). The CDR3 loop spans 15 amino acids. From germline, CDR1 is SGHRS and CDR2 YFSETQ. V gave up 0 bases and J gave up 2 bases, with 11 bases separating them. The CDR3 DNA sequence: TGCGCCAGCAGCTTGGCTTGGGACAAACAAGAGACCCAGTACTTC. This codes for CASSLAWDKQETQYF.

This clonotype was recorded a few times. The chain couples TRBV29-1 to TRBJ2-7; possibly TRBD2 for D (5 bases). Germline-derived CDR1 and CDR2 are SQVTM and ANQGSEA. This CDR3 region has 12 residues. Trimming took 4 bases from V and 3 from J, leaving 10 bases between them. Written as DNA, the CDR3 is TGCAGCGTTGTAGTAGGAGGCTACGAGCAGTACTTC. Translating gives CSVVVGGYEQYF.

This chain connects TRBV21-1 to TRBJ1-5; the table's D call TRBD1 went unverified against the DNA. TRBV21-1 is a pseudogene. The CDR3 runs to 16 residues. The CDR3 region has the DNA TGTGCCAGCAGCGACGGAGAGAGACAGGGTAATCAGCCCCAGCATTTT. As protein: CASSDGERQGNQPQHF.

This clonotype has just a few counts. CDR3: CASSSTSDSYEQYF. As DNA, the CDR3 is TGTGCCAGCAGTTCGACTAGCGACTCCTACGAGCAGTACTTC. V is TRBV6-5 and J is TRBJ2-7; the match to TRBD2 covers 8 bases. The CDR3 length is 14 residues. V trimming: 4 bases; J trimming: 0 bases; junction bases outside the gene matches: 2. Per the germline V gene, CDR1 is MNHEY and CDR2 is SVGAGI.

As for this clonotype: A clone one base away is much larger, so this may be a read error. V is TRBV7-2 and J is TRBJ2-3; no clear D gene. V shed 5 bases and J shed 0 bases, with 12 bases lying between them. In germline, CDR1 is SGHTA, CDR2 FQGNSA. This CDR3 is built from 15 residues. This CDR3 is CASSPDDTSTDTQYF. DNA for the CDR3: TGTGCCAGCAGCCCGGACGATACTAGCACAGATACGCAGTATTTT.

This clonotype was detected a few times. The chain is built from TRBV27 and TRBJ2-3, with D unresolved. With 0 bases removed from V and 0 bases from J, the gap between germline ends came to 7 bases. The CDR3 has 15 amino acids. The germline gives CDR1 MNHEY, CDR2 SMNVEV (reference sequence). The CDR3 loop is CASSLSRSSTDTQYF. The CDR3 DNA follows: TGTGCCAGCAGTTTATCCCGGAGCAGCACAGATACGCAGTATTTT.